A selection of T cell receptor beta chains follows, all from one sample in a study of early T cells in non-severe SARS-CoV-2 infection. In TCRdb, the 5' RACE reads were re-called with MiXCR into one record per CDR3 protein. This sample has 25,000 to 35,000 distinct CDR3 sequences, with around 5.8% found just once. What was sequenced was whole blood. The receptors were sampled from an adult who was a healthcare worker with PCR-confirmed SARS-CoV-2 infection or an uninfected control (not recorded which). CDR3s include the opening cysteine and the closing phenylalanine or tryptophan. The order of the fields is V gene, D gene, clone size, J gene, CDR3 protein, CDR3 DNA. D genes are given only for firm matches. The size of a clone is reported for some rows only, either as once, few or many, or as a class for expanded clones.

v_gene: TRBV20-1
d_gene: NA
abundance: many
j_gene: TRBJ1-1
CDR3aa: CSARTGNYMNTEAFF
CDR3nt: TGCAGTGCTAGGACGGGGAACTACATGAACACTGAAGCTTTCTTT

v_gene: TRBV24-1
d_gene: TRBD2
abundance: many
j_gene: TRBJ2-1
CDR3aa: CATSDPLTSGYNEQFF
CDR3nt: TGTGCCACCAGTGATCCCTTGACTAGCGGATACAATGAGCAGTTCTTC

v_gene: TRBV7-8
d_gene: NA
abundance: many
j_gene: TRBJ2-3
CDR3aa: CASSLARFALVDTQYF
CDR3nt: TGTGCCAGCAGCTTAGCGCGCTTCGCGCTGGTGGATACGCAGTATTTT

v_gene: TRBV18
d_gene: NA
abundance: many
j_gene: TRBJ1-1
CDR3aa: CASSPAQWGFGTEAFF
CDR3nt: TGTGCCAGCTCACCAGCCCAATGGGGGTTCGGCACTGAAGCTTTCTTT

v_gene: TRBV24-1
d_gene: NA
abundance: NA
j_gene: TRBJ2-1
CDR3aa: CATSDFEPSGYNEQFF
CDR3nt: TGTGCCACCAGTGATTTCGAACCTTCGGGTTACAATGAGCAGTTCTTC

v_gene: TRBV24-1
d_gene: NA
abundance: many
j_gene: TRBJ2-1
CDR3aa: CATSDLGGDDYNEQFF
CDR3nt: TGTGCCACCAGTGATTTAGGCGGAGACGATTACAATGAGCAGTTCTTC

v_gene: TRBV18
d_gene: NA
abundance: many
j_gene: TRBJ1-5
CDR3aa: CASSPGRDNQPQHF
CDR3nt: TGTGCCAGCTCCCCTGGACGGGACAATCAGCCCCAGCATTTT

v_gene: TRBV4-1
d_gene: NA
abundance: NA
j_gene: TRBJ1-2
CDR3aa: CASSQNGGAANYGYTF
CDR3nt: TGCGCCAGCAGCCAGAATGGGGGGGCTGCTAACTATGGCTACACCTTC

v_gene: TRBV6-5
d_gene: NA
abundance: many
j_gene: TRBJ2-7
CDR3aa: CASRGSSYEQYF
CDR3nt: TGTGCCAGCCGGGGGTCCTCCTACGAGCAGTACTTC

v_gene: TRBV14
d_gene: NA
abundance: many
j_gene: TRBJ2-3
CDR3aa: CASSQQPAGMDTQYF
CDR3nt: TGTGCCAGCAGCCAACAACCAGCGGGTATGGATACGCAGTATTTT

v_gene: TRBV20-1
d_gene: NA
abundance: medium-sized
j_gene: TRBJ1-4
CDR3aa: CSASWDNEKLFF
CDR3nt: TGCAGTGCTAGCTGGGACAATGAAAAACTGTTTTTT

v_gene: TRBV11-2
d_gene: NA
abundance: NA
j_gene: TRBJ2-3
CDR3aa: CASRGLRTDTQYF
CDR3nt: TGTGCCAGCAGGGGACTTCGCACAGATACGCAGTATTTT

v_gene: TRBV27
d_gene: NA
abundance: many
j_gene: TRBJ2-1
CDR3aa: CASSLSPGPDEQFF
CDR3nt: TGTGCCAGCAGTTTATCCCCGGGACCCGATGAGCAGTTCTTC

v_gene: TRBV7-2
d_gene: TRBD1
abundance: NA
j_gene: TRBJ1-6
CDR3aa: CASSLSSQGANSPLHF
CDR3nt: TGTGCCAGCAGCTTATCGAGTCAGGGGGCGAATTCACCCCTCCACTTT

v_gene: TRBV10-3
d_gene: NA
abundance: few
j_gene: TRBJ2-1
CDR3aa: CAISELTRRTYNEQFF
CDR3nt: TGTGCCATCAGTGAGCTGACTAGGCGAACCTACAATGAGCAGTTCTTC

v_gene: TRBV7-9
d_gene: NA
abundance: many
j_gene: TRBJ1-1
CDR3aa: CASSLLSEGSNTEAFF
CDR3nt: TGTGCCAGCAGCTTATTGTCAGAGGGGTCAAACACTGAAGCTTTCTTT

v_gene: TRBV4-1
d_gene: NA
abundance: many
j_gene: TRBJ2-3
CDR3aa: CASSQARLPTEHTQYF
CDR3nt: TGCGCCAGCAGCCAAGCTCGACTACCAACTGAGCATACGCAGTATTTT

v_gene: TRBV25-1
d_gene: NA
abundance: medium-sized
j_gene: TRBJ2-5
CDR3aa: CASSNQETQYF
CDR3nt: TGTGCCAGCAGTAACCAAGAGACCCAGTACTTC

v_gene: TRBV11-2
d_gene: TRBD1
abundance: many
j_gene: TRBJ1-1
CDR3aa: CASSPGQLHPNTEAFF
CDR3nt: TGTGCCAGCAGCCCGGGACAGCTCCACCCGAACACTGAAGCTTTCTTT

v_gene: TRBV5-6
d_gene: NA
abundance: NA
j_gene: TRBJ2-2
CDR3aa: CASTGQAGELFF
CDR3nt: TGTGCCAGCACTGGACAAGCCGGGGAGCTGTTTTTT

v_gene: TRBV11-3
d_gene: TRBD1
abundance: many
j_gene: TRBJ1-1
CDR3aa: CASRPGQGNTEAFF
CDR3nt: TGTGCCAGCAGGCCGGGACAGGGCAACACTGAAGCTTTCTTT

v_gene: TRBV6-2/TRBV6-3
d_gene: NA
abundance: many
j_gene: TRBJ2-5
CDR3aa: CASSRGYETQYF
CDR3nt: TGTGCCAGCAGTAGGGGCTACGAGACCCAGTACTTC

v_gene: TRBV11-3
d_gene: TRBD2
abundance: many
j_gene: TRBJ2-5
CDR3aa: CASSLTSLQETQYF
CDR3nt: TGTGCCAGCAGCTTGACTAGCCTACAAGAGACCCAGTACTTC